This TCR beta chain was documented in a study of spatial heterogeneity in lung cancer (dated by TCRdb to between 2018 and 2020). As for the study more broadly: Beta-chain transcripts were consistently detected in greater numbers than alpha-chain transcripts, which likely reflected higher beta-chain transcript abundance. In the raw uncorrected reads, each unique combination of TCR and UMI appeared on average more than ten times. TCR alpha and beta repertoires were quantitatively compared across multiple tumor regions, matched nontumor lung and blood in non-small cell lung cancer. Nonsynonymous mutation counts, determined by whole-exome sequencing of tumor tissue, were related to TCR repertoire features. At surgery, both alpha and beta chains were TCR-sequenced in more than 200 tumor regions, 63 to 80 matched nontumor lung samples and 56 PBMC samples. The investigation overall reported the following: Ubiquitous expanded tumor TCRs showed up in blood more often at tumor resection than at routine follow-up. Additional single-cell paired TCR alpha and beta sequencing was considered necessary to confirm, at a functional level, the hypothesis that regional TCRs recognize regional mutations.

CDR1 is given as SGDLS and CDR2 as YYNGEE, both from the germline V gene. Trimming at the junction amounts to 1 base on V and 4 bases on J, and the germline ends lie 14 bases apart. From its cysteine to its phenylalanine, the CDR3 spans 16 amino acids. Only CDR3 DNA is held: 48 bases, read in frame from base 1. Library preparation used 5' RACE. Data came from a NextSeq 500. The TCR library protocol attached a unique molecular identifier to each TCR cDNA molecule to allow correction of PCR and sequencing errors. On the study's bioinformatics: TCR identification, UMI-based error correction and CDR3 extraction were performed with Decombinator tools. TCRs above a frequency of 2 per 1,000, corresponding to the top 1% of the tumor frequency distribution, were defined as expanded. Renyi diversity was calculated using the R vegan package after each repertoire was subsampled 100 times to 5,000 TCRs. To build CDR3 similarity networks, amino acid triplet string-kernel similarity was used, and CDR3s were connected when their pairwise similarity was above 0.82. Through fastp at Q25 and MiXCR, TCRdb rebuilt clones from the public reads, retaining in-frame beta chains. Rows matching on CDR3 protein sequence are summarized as one entry with the most common DNA and genes. The authors' filters were not applied to this entry. The sample table records 22,000 or so distinct CDR3 sequences; around 4.5% of these occur just once. Approximately 30% of the sample lies in the top ten.

This clonotype was picked up a small number of times. Its antigen is unknown. No base qualities exist here, and no much larger clone lies one base off it. The time point label here, explained by the study, means: sample taken at primary tumor resection. Whole RNA extracted from tumor and nontumor lung tissue, or from cryopreserved PBMC samples, was used for TCR sequencing without cell sorting. The donors were about 71 patients from the lung TRACERx cohort who had early-stage, untreated non-small cell lung cancer. Patients were selected for TCR sequencing only if sufficient RNA was available from at least two tumor regions.

The chain links TRBV9 with TRBJ2-2; TRBD1 could be the D gene, as 5 bases match. The TCR sequence derives from a male donor with early-stage non-small cell lung cancer. The material sequenced was PBMCs, taken at surgery. The CDR3 here reads CASSVTAREATGELFF. The bases read TGTGCCAGCAGCGTAACAGCCAGGGAAGCCACCGGGGAGCTGTTTTTT.